These T cell receptor beta chains were read from a single sample in a study of identical twins. TCRdb passed the 5' RACE reads through MiXCR, listing each CDR3 protein once. The sample includes hundreds of thousands of distinct CDR3 sequences, less than 25% seen only once; the top ten take about 4.3%. This sample also appeared in a second study, on T cells expressing NK-cell markers.

Specimen: PBMCs. The receptors were sampled from a woman aged 18-35 years in good health. CDR3s include the opening cysteine and the closing phenylalanine or tryptophan. The order of the fields is clone size, J gene, CDR3 length, V gene, D gene, CDR3 DNA, CDR3 protein. A D gene is named only where the DNA matches it firmly. Some rows have no size entry. The others give once, few or many, or a class for an expanded clone.

NA,TRBJ1-1,12,TRBV10-1,NA,TGCGCCAGCAGTGACCAAAACACTGAAGCTTTCTTT,CASSDQNTEAFF
NA,TRBJ1-1,13,TRBV2,NA,TGTGCCAGCCAAACGGGAGAAAACACTGAAGCTTTCTTT,CASQTGENTEAFF
few,TRBJ2-7,12,TRBV6-5,NA,TGTGCCAGCAGTTCCTTTTGGAACGAGCAGTACTTC,CASSSFWNEQYF
many,TRBJ2-1,13,TRBV20-1,NA,TGCAGTGCTAGCCGGGACTTCAGTCGGGAGCAGTTCTTC,CSASRDFSREQFF
NA,TRBJ2-1,15,TRBV11-2,NA,TGTGCCAGCAGCTTAGTAGGGTATTCCTACAATGAGCAGTTCTTC,CASSLVGYSYNEQFF
few,TRBJ2-1,15,TRBV9,NA,TGTGCCAGCAGCGTACTGAAGAGCTCCTACAATGAGCAGTTCTTC,CASSVLKSSYNEQFF
few,TRBJ2-7,16,TRBV6-1,TRBD1,TGTGCCAGCAGTGGGGAGATCCGGGACAGAACCTACGAGCAGTACTTC,CASSGEIRDRTYEQYF
few,TRBJ2-1,14,TRBV10-3,NA,TGTGCCATCAGTGTTGAGGGACTGACCTCCGAGCAGTTCTTC,CAISVEGLTSEQFF
NA,TRBJ2-5,15,TRBV20-1,NA,TGCAGTGCTAGATATGAGTGGGACGACACAGAGACCCAGTACTTC,CSARYEWDDTETQYF
NA,TRBJ2-1,14,TRBV6-2/TRBV6-3,TRBD2,TGTGCCAGCAATGCGGGAGGGAGGGACAATGAGCAGTTCTTC,CASNAGGRDNEQFF
few,TRBJ1-1,13,TRBV7-2,NA,TGTGCCAGCAGCTTAGGGTTACGGACTGAAGCTTTCTTT,CASSLGLRTEAFF
NA,TRBJ1-2,14,TRBV7-2,NA,TGTGCCAGCAGCTTGACGTTACAGTCCCATGGCTACACCTTC,CASSLTLQSHGYTF
few,TRBJ2-7,13,TRBV6-1,TRBD1,TGTGCCAGCAGTGCGGGACAGGGTGTTAAGCAGTACTTC,CASSAGQGVKQYF
NA,TRBJ1-4,11,TRBV5-5,NA,TGTGCCAGCAGCTCGGAGGGAAAACTGTTTTTT,CASSSEGKLFF
few,TRBJ2-1,17,TRBV5-1,TRBD2,TGCGCCAGCAGCTTGGGGGGGACTAGCGGGACCTACAATGAGCAGTTCTTC,CASSLGGTSGTYNEQFF